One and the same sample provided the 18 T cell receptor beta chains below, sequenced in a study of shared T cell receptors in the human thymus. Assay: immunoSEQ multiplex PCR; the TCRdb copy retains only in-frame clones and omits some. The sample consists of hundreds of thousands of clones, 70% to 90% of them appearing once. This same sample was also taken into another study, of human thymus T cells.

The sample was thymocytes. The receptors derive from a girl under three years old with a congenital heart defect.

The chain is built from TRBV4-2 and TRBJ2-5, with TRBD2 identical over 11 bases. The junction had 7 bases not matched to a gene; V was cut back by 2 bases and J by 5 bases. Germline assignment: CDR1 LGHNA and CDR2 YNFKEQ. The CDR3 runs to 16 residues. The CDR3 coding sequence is TGTGCCAGCAGCCAACGTAGCGGGGGGGCCCGGGAGACCCAGTACTTC. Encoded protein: CASSQRSGGARETQYF.

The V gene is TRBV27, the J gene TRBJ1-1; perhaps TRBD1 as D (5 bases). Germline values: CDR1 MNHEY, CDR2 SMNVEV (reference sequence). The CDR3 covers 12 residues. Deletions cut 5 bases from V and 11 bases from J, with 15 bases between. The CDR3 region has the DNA TGTGCCAGCAGTCCCCGGGGGGGTACGGCTTTCTTT. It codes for CASSPRGGTAFF.

Here the CDR3 reads CAISKDRLNTEAFF. For the CDR3, the DNA is TGTGCCATCAGTAAGGACAGGTTGAACACTGAAGCTTTCTTT. The V gene is TRBV10-3, the J gene TRBJ1-1; TRBD1 matches 7 bases. J gave up 0 bases and V 5 bases, and 3 bases lay outside the gene matches. CDR1 ENHRY and CDR2 SYGVKD come from the germline V gene. The CDR3 has 14 amino acids.

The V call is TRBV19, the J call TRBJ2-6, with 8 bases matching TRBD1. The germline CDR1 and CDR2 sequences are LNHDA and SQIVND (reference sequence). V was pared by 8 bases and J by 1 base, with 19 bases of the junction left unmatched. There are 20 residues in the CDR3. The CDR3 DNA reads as TGTGCCAGTGAAAGTGGACAGGGAGCCCAAGTGAGGTCTGGGGCCAACGTCCTGACTTTC. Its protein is CASESGQGAQVRSGANVLTF.

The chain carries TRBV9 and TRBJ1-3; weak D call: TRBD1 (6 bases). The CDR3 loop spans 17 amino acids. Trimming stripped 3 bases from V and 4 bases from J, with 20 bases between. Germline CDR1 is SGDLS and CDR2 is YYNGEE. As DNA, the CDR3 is TGTGCCAGCAGCGCCGCGCCGCGGGGGGCGCCGGGAAACACCATATATTTT. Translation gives CASSAAPRGAPGNTIYF.

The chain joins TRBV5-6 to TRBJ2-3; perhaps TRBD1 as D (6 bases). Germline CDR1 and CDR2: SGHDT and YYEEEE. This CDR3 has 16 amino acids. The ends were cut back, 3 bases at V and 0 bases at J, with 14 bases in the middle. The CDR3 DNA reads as TGTGCCAGCAGCTACCCCTCGACAGGCAGCACAGATACGCAGTATTTT. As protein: CASSYPSTGSTDTQYF.

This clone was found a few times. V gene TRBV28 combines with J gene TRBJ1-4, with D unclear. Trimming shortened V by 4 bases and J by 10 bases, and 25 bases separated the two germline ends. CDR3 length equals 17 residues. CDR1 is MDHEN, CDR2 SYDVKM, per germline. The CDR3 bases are TGTGCCAGCAGTTCTTTCGAGAGGGATTTCTTAGAGGGAAAACTGTTTTTT. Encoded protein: CASSSFERDFLEGKLFF.

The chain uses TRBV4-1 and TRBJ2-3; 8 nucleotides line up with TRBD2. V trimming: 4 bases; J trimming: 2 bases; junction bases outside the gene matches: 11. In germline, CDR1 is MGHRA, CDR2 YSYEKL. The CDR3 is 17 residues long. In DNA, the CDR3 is TGCGCCAGCAGCCGCCCCTGGTTAGCGGGGACCACAGATACGCAGTATTTT. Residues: CASSRPWLAGTTDTQYF.

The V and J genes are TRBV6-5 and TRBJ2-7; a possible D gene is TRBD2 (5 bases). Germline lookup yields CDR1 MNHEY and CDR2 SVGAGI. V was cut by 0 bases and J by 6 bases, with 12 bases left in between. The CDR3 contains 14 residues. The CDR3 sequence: CASSYSSEGFEQYF. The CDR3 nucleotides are TGTGCCAGCAGTTACTCGAGTGAGGGTTTCGAGCAGTACTTC.

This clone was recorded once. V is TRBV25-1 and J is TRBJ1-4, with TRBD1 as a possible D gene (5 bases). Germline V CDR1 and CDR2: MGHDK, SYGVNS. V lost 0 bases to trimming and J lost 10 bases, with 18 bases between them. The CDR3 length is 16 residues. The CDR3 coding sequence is TGTGCCAGCAGTGAATATGGAGGAAACGGGGGGTTAAAACTGTTTTTT. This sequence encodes CASSEYGGNGGLKLFF.

The DNA for the CDR3 is TGTGCCACCAGCAGTCTAGGAGGGTTGCCCCAGCATTTT. Translating gives CATSSLGGLPQHF. This chain joins TRBV15 and TRBJ1-5; D not resolved. This CDR3 is built from 13 residues. The germline CDR1 and CDR2 sequences are LNHNV and YYDKDF (reference sequence). Trimming left V 3 bases short and J 9 bases short, with 12 bases between.

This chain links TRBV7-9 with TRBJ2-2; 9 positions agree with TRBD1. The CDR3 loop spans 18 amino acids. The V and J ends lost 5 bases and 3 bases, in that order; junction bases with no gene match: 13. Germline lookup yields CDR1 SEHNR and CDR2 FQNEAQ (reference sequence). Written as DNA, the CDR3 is TGTGCCAGCAGCCCCGAATTGGACAGGGGAGTCGACACCGGGGAGCTGTTTTTT. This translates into CASSPELDRGVDTGELFF.

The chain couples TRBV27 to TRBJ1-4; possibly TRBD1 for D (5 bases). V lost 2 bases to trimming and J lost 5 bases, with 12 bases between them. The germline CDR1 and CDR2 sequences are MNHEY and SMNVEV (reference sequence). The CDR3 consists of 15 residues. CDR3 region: CASSLQGRENEKLFF. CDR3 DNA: TGTGCCAGCAGTTTACAAGGCAGGGAAAATGAAAAACTGTTTTTT.

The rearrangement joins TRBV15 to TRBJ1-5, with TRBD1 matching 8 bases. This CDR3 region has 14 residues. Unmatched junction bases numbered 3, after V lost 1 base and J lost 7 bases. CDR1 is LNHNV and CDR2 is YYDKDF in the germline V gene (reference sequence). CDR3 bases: TGTGCCACCAGCAGAGCAGGGGGCAGGCAGCCCCAGCATTTT. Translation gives CATSRAGGRQPQHF.

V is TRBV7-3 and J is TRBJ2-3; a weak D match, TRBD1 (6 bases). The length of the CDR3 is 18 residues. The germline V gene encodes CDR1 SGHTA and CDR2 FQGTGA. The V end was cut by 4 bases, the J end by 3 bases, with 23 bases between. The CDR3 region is CASSSKMVRQGMTDTQYF. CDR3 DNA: TGTGCCAGCAGCTCAAAAATGGTCCGGCAGGGGATGACAGATACGCAGTATTTT.

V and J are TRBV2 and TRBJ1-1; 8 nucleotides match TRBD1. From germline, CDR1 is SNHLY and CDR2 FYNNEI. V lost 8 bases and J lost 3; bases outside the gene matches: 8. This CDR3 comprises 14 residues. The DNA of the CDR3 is TGTGCCAGCGGCGGGGACAGGAGCCACACTGAAGCTTTCTTT. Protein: CASGGDRSHTEAFF.

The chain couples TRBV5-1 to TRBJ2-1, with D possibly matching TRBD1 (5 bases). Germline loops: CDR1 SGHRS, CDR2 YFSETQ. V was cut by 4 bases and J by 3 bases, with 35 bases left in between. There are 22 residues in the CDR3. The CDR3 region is CASSTSGIGYLGSPVFYNEQFF. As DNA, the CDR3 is TGCGCCAGCAGCACCTCAGGGATTGGTTACCTCGGGTCTCCTGTCTTCTACAATGAGCAGTTCTTC. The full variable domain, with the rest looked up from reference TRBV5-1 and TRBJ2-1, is KAGVTQTPRYLIKTRGQQVTLSCSPISGHRSVSWYQQTPGQGLQFLFEYFSETQRNKGNFPGRFSGRQFSNSRSEMNVSTLELGDSALYLCASSTSGIGYLGSPVFYNEQFFGPGTRLTVL.

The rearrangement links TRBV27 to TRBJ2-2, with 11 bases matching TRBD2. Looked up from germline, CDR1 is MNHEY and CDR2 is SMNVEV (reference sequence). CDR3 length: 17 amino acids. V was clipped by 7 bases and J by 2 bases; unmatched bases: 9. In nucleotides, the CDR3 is TGTGCCAGCACTTTGACTAGCGGGGACCAAAACACCGGGGAGCTGTTTTTT. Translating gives CASTLTSGDQNTGELFF.